Shown below are 23 T cell receptor beta chains from a single sample sequenced in a study of T cell responses to AZD1222 COVID-19 vaccine. Generated by immunoSEQ multiplex PCR, the TCRdb table keeps only in-frame clones and is missing some. The sample holds 120,000 or so clones; 80% to 90% are singletons and the top ten take around 3.1%. This material consisted of peripheral blood, taken on day 0 of AZD1222 vaccination. The receptors originated from an adult in good health.

This chain links TRBV5-4 with TRBJ1-1; tentatively, D is TRBD1 (6 bases). The V gene's germline CDR1 is SGHNT and CDR2 YYREEE (reference sequence). The ends were cut back, 4 bases at V and 1 base at J, with 11 bases in the middle. This CDR3 is 14 amino acids long. In DNA, the CDR3 is TGTGCCAGCAGCCCGATAGGGGGGAACACTGAAGCTTTCTTT. It codes for CASSPIGGNTEAFF.

The chain employs TRBV7-2 and TRBJ2-7, with D uncertain. Germline lookup yields CDR1 SGHTA and CDR2 FQGNSA. Trimming removed 5 bases at V and 3 bases at J, with 11 bases between. The CDR3 runs 13 residues. CDR3 residues: CASSAPAGYEQYF. The CDR3 region has the DNA TGTGCCAGCAGCGCGCCGGCCGGCTACGAGCAGTACTTC.

V gene TRBV30 combines with J gene TRBJ2-5; 7 bases match TRBD2. Unmatched junction bases numbered 2, after V lost 4 bases and J lost 3 bases. Germline lookup yields CDR1 GTSNPN and CDR2 SVGIG (reference sequence). CDR3 size: 12 residues. CDR3 in DNA: TGTGCCTGGAACGGACTAGAAGAGACCCAGTACTTC. Amino acid sequence: CAWNGLEETQYF.

The chain carries TRBV2 and TRBJ1-6; D is ambiguous. CDR1 and CDR2 (germline): SNHLY, FYNNEI. This CDR3 spans 12 amino acids. Trimming took off 1 base at V and 8 bases at J, with 3 bases between the two ends. This CDR3 is CASSEGHSPLHF. The DNA for the CDR3 is TGTGCCAGCAGTGAAGGTCATTCACCCCTCCACTTT. Using reference TRBV2 and TRBJ1-6 for the parts outside the CDR3, the full variable domain is EPEVTQTPSHQVTQMGQEVILRCVPISNHLYFYWYRQILGQKVEFLVSFYNNEISEKSEIFDDQFSVERPDGSNFTLKIRSTKLEDSAMYFCASSEGHSPLHFGNGTRLTVT.

This chain connects TRBV20-1 to TRBJ2-5; D is perhaps TRBD2 (6 bases). This CDR3 contains 15 residues. Germline V gives CDR1 DFQATT, CDR2 SNEGSKA (reference sequence). Trimming cost V 3 bases and J 5 bases, with 19 bases left between them. The CDR3 loop is CSASTPEGIRETQYF. The CDR3 nucleotides read TGCAGTGCTAGTACCCCGGAGGGGATTCGGGAGACCCAGTACTTC.

This clone was detected only once. The chain has TRBV5-1 and TRBJ2-3; D unresolved. The length of the CDR3 is 15 residues. The V end was cut by 4 bases, the J end by 6 bases, with 18 bases between. Germline V CDR1 and CDR2: SGHRS, YFSETQ. CDR3 residues: CASSPVPTRTDTQYF. DNA of the CDR3: TGCGCCAGCAGCCCCGTCCCCACACGTACGGATACGCAGTATTTT.

This chain connects TRBV19 to TRBJ1-4; tentative D call: TRBD1 (5 bases). This CDR3 contains 16 residues. V lost 6 bases and J lost 5, with 19 bases in between. The germline gives CDR1 LNHDA, CDR2 SQIVND (reference sequence). Written as DNA, the CDR3 is TGTGCCAGTAGAAGCCCCAACAAGGGGAAAAATGAAAAACTGTTTTTT. This translates into CASRSPNKGKNEKLFF. Based on the CDR3 plus reference TRBV19 and TRBJ1-4, the full variable domain is DGGITQSPKYLFRKEGQNVTLSCEQNLNHDAMYWYRQDPGQGLRLIYYSQIVNDFQKGDIAEGYSVSREKKESFPLTVTSAQKNPTAFYLCASRSPNKGKNEKLFFGSGTQLSVL.

This clone appeared a few times. The chain couples TRBV7-9 to TRBJ1-6; no reliable D call. CDR3 size: 15 residues. Looked up from germline, CDR1 is SEHNR and CDR2 is FQNEAQ (reference sequence). V was pared by 6 bases and J by 0 bases, with 9 bases between. This CDR3 reads CASSEFRSYNSPLHF. The DNA of the CDR3 is TGTGCCAGCAGTGAATTTCGCTCCTATAATTCACCCCTCCACTTT.

This rearrangement joins TRBV28 to TRBJ2-1; possible D gene TRBD1, 5 bases. CDR3 length equals 16 residues. Germline lookup yields CDR1 MDHEN and CDR2 SYDVKM. V lost 6 bases and J 5 bases, leaving 20 bases between the germline ends. CDR3 protein: CASSPLVGPGNNEQFF. CDR3 coding DNA: TGTGCCAGCAGCCCCCTTGTAGGCCCAGGGAACAATGAGCAGTTCTTC.

V usage is TRBV6-6 and J usage is TRBJ2-6; 7 nucleotides agree with TRBD1. V dropped 9 bases and J dropped 3; count of bases not matched to a gene: 5. This CDR3 is built from 14 residues. Germline assignment: CDR1 MNHNY and CDR2 SVGAGI (reference sequence). The CDR3 region is CASSNRGGANVLTF. The CDR3, as DNA: TGTGCCAGTTCAAACAGGGGTGGGGCCAACGTCCTGACTTTC.

This clone has a handful of counts. This chain joins TRBV29-1 and TRBJ1-6; no clear D gene. CDR3 length: 13 amino acids. Trimming removed 4 bases from V and 6 bases from J, with 10 bases in between. Germline V gene lookup returns CDR1 SQVTM and CDR2 ANQGSEA. The CDR3 reads CSVADGGNSPLHF. Written as DNA, the CDR3 is TGCAGCGTTGCGGACGGAGGTAATTCACCCCTCCACTTT.

V gene TRBV18 combines with J gene TRBJ2-1; a weak D match, TRBD1 (6 bases). Germline values: CDR1 KGHSH, CDR2 LQKENI. CDR3 length: 13 residues. The germline V and J ends were trimmed by 3 bases and 7 bases, with 10 bases remaining between them. CDR3 in DNA: TGTGCCAGCTCACCTTCCCAGGGGAATGAGCAGTTCTTC. Translation gives CASSPSQGNEQFF.

The chain couples TRBV6-6 to TRBJ2-7; D tentatively reads TRBD1 or TRBD2 (5 bases each). V was cut by 2 bases and J by 1 base, with 15 bases left in between. Germline V lookup: CDR1 MNHNY, CDR2 SVGAGI (reference sequence). This CDR3 is built from 16 residues. The CDR3 sequence is CASSYTTPRESYEQYF. DNA of the CDR3: TGTGCCAGCAGTTACACGACCCCCAGGGAGTCCTACGAGCAGTACTTC.

This clone was detected a few times. This sequence joins TRBV5-1 and TRBJ1-5; D may be TRBD1 (6 bases). The germline gives CDR1 SGHRS, CDR2 YFSETQ. V was pared by 7 bases and J by 0 bases, with 26 bases between. This CDR3 comprises 19 residues. DNA for the CDR3: TGCGCCAGCTTAGTCCGGACAGCCCGAGCGGGTTATAGCAATCAGCCCCAGCATTTT. It is translated as CASLVRTARAGYSNQPQHF.

This clone is a singleton in its sample. J is TRBJ2-7 and V is TRBV10-3, with D maybe TRBD1 (6 bases). CDR1 ENHRY and CDR2 SYGVKD come from the germline V gene. V was shortened by 4 bases and J by 3 bases, with 7 bases between the two germline ends. The CDR3 consists of 12 residues. The CDR3 protein is CAISADSYEQYF. CDR3 in DNA: TGTGCCATCAGTGCGGACAGCTACGAGCAGTACTTC.

Worth noting for this clone: The same CDR3 also results from other DNA sequences found in this sample. This chain uses TRBV6-2 or TRBV6-3 with TRBJ1-1, with D tentatively TRBD1 (5 bases). The germline CDR1 and CDR2 sequences are MNHEY and SVGEGT. V lost 0 bases and J 4 bases, leaving 6 bases between the germline ends. This CDR3 contains 13 residues. CDR3 sequence: CASSYSGGTEAFF. Written as DNA, the CDR3 is TGTGCCAGCAGTTACTCGGGGGGCACTGAAGCTTTCTTT.

The V and J genes are TRBV19 and TRBJ1-5; no reliable D call. V shed 7 bases and J shed 3 bases, with 7 bases lying between them. CDR3 length: 12 amino acids. Per germline, CDR1 LNHDA and CDR2 SQIVND (reference sequence). For the CDR3, the DNA is TGTGCCAGTAACGGCTACAATCAGCCCCAGCATTTT. This gives the protein CASNGYNQPQHF.

The genes are TRBV27 and TRBJ2-7; D not resolved. Trimming stripped 8 bases from V and 6 bases from J, with 20 bases between. The length of the CDR3 is 14 residues. CDR1 is MNHEY, CDR2 SMNVEV, per germline (reference sequence). CDR3 sequence (DNA): TGTGCCAGCGGGGAAAAAACTTGGCGTGGCGAGCAGTACTTC. This translates into CASGEKTWRGEQYF.

The chain is built from TRBV27 and TRBJ2-3; 8 bases are shared with TRBD2. V lost 5 bases to trimming and J lost 3 bases; unmatched junction nucleotides: 19. Germline CDR1 is MNHEY and CDR2 is SMNVEV (reference sequence). The CDR3 runs to 19 residues. The CDR3 bases are TGTGCCAGCAGTCTAACTGGGCCCCCCAGCGGGAGAGGGACAGATACGCAGTATTTT. Translated, it gives CASSLTGPPSGRGTDTQYF.

The chain is built from TRBV11-2 and TRBJ1-2; tentative D call: TRBD1 (5 bases). The CDR3 has 14 residues. Germline-derived CDR1 and CDR2 are SGHAT and FQNNGV. V lost 2 bases and J lost 4, with 11 bases in between. CDR3 amino acids: CASSLRTGGYGYTF. DNA for the CDR3: TGTGCCAGCAGCTTACGAACTGGGGGCTATGGCTACACCTTC.

The chain uses TRBV5-1 and TRBJ1-1, with a weak D call TRBD1 (6 bases). The ends were cut back, 4 bases at V and 3 bases at J, with 13 bases in the middle. The CDR3 totals 14 residues. Germline V gene sequence: CDR1 SGHRS, CDR2 YFSETQ. Written as DNA, the CDR3 is TGCGCCAGCAGCAGGACAGCGCCCGACACTGAAGCTTTCTTT. Translated, it gives CASSRTAPDTEAFF.

The J gene is TRBJ2-7, the V gene TRBV9, with D possibly TRBD2 on 6 matching bases. This CDR3 region has 16 residues. The germline V gene encodes CDR1 SGDLS and CDR2 YYNGEE. V lost 4 bases and J 0 bases, leaving 17 bases between the germline ends. CDR3 nucleotides: TGTGCCAGCAGCCTATCTCCATTGGGGGGCTCCTACGAGCAGTACTTC. Protein: CASSLSPLGGSYEQYF.

This rearrangement joins TRBV19 to TRBJ1-4; 8 bases fit TRBD1. CDR1 is LNHDA and CDR2 is SQIVND in the germline V gene (reference sequence). The CDR3 runs 15 residues. Trimming at V came to 5 bases and at J to 7 bases, leaving 9 bases not matched to a gene. In nucleotides, the CDR3 is TGTGCCAGTAGTCGGGACAGGTGGTCCTCTGAAAAACTGTTTTTT. Protein sequence: CASSRDRWSSEKLFF. Looking up the rest from reference TRBV19 and TRBJ1-4 gives the full variable domain: DGGITQSPKYLFRKEGQNVTLSCEQNLNHDAMYWYRQDPGQGLRLIYYSQIVNDFQKGDIAEGYSVSREKKESFPLTVTSAQKNPTAFYLCASSRDRWSSEKLFFGSGTQLSVL.